The rows below give T cell receptor beta chains drawn from one sample of a study of T cell responses to AZD1222 COVID-19 vaccine. TCRdb's table, derived via immunoSEQ multiplex PCR, lists solely in-frame clones and lacks some. The repertoire holds 100,000 to 150,000 clones, with approximately 91% as singletons. This specimen consisted of peripheral blood, obtained 28 days after the second AZD1222 dose. The receptors stem from an adult who received the AZD1222 COVID-19 vaccine. Both conserved end residues are part of each CDR3. Fields, in order: J gene, CDR3 length, V gene, clone size, D gene, CDR3 DNA, CDR3 protein. A D gene is named only where the DNA matches it firmly. Rows give clone size only sometimes, using once, few, many, or a class for an expanded clone.

j_call: TRBJ2-7
cdr3_length: 13
v_call: TRBV29-1
clone_size: .
d_call: .
cdr3_nt: TGCAGCGTTGAACTAGGGCGGGACTACGAGCAGTACTTC
cdr3_aa: CSVELGRDYEQYF

j_call: TRBJ1-1
cdr3_length: 13
v_call: TRBV30
clone_size: .
d_call: .
cdr3_nt: TGTGCCTGGCAGAGGCCCTGGGGGACTGAAGCTTTCTTT
cdr3_aa: CAWQRPWGTEAFF

j_call: TRBJ1-2
cdr3_length: 12
v_call: TRBV12-3/TRBV12-4
clone_size: .
d_call: .
cdr3_nt: TGTGCCAGCAGCCAGGGTGTTTTCGGCTACACCTTC
cdr3_aa: CASSQGVFGYTF

j_call: TRBJ1-2
cdr3_length: 17
v_call: TRBV28
clone_size: .
d_call: TRBD1
cdr3_nt: TGTGCCAGCAGTTTAGGGGGAAGGACAGGTCATCAAAATGGCTACACCTTC
cdr3_aa: CASSLGGRTGHQNGYTF

j_call: TRBJ2-7
cdr3_length: 13
v_call: TRBV5-4
clone_size: .
d_call: TRBD1
cdr3_nt: TGTGCCAGCAGGATTAGGACAGGAGGAGAGCAGTACTTC
cdr3_aa: CASRIRTGGEQYF

j_call: TRBJ2-4
cdr3_length: 21
v_call: TRBV19
clone_size: .
d_call: TRBD2
cdr3_nt: TGTGCCAGCCGAGACATACTAGCGGGAGGCTACGGGGTACTAGCCAAAAACATTCAGTACTTC
cdr3_aa: CASRDILAGGYGVLAKNIQYF

j_call: TRBJ1-3
cdr3_length: 12
v_call: TRBV2
clone_size: .
d_call: .
cdr3_nt: TGTGCCAGCGGGTTCTCTGGAAACACCATATATTTT
cdr3_aa: CASGFSGNTIYF

j_call: TRBJ2-7
cdr3_length: 13
v_call: TRBV5-5
clone_size: .
d_call: .
cdr3_nt: TGTGCCAGCAGCTTGGGACAGGTAGGCGAGCAGTACTTC
cdr3_aa: CASSLGQVGEQYF

j_call: TRBJ2-1
cdr3_length: 17
v_call: TRBV5-1
clone_size: .
d_call: TRBD2
cdr3_nt: TGCGCCAGCAGCCTTGGATTAGCGGGAGTGGGGTACAATGAGCAGTTCTTC
cdr3_aa: CASSLGLAGVGYNEQFF

j_call: TRBJ1-4
cdr3_length: 12
v_call: TRBV6-5
clone_size: .
d_call: .
cdr3_nt: TGTGCCAGCAGGGGGACTAATGAAAAACTGTTTTTT
cdr3_aa: CASRGTNEKLFF

j_call: TRBJ1-1
cdr3_length: 13
v_call: TRBV3-1/TRBV3-2
clone_size: .
d_call: .
cdr3_nt: TGTGCCAGCAGCCGTATAACGAACACTGAAGCTTTCTTT
cdr3_aa: CASSRITNTEAFF

j_call: TRBJ2-1
cdr3_length: 15
v_call: TRBV9
clone_size: .
d_call: .
cdr3_nt: TGTGCCAGCAGCGTTAGGTCGGGAGACTACAATGAGCAGTTCTTC
cdr3_aa: CASSVRSGDYNEQFF

j_call: TRBJ2-5
cdr3_length: 16
v_call: TRBV4-1
clone_size: .
d_call: .
cdr3_nt: TGCGCCAGCAGCCAAGGGTCGCGGGGCATCCAAGAGACCCAGTACTTC
cdr3_aa: CASSQGSRGIQETQYF

j_call: TRBJ1-1
cdr3_length: 15
v_call: TRBV6-6
clone_size: .
d_call: .
cdr3_nt: TGTGCCAGCAGTTACTCGGCCGGGGCTGACACTGAAGCTTTCTTT
cdr3_aa: CASSYSAGADTEAFF

j_call: TRBJ2-1
cdr3_length: 17
v_call: TRBV18
clone_size: .
d_call: TRBD2
cdr3_nt: TGTGCCAGCTCACCTCAGAGACTAGCGGTCTCCTACAATGAGCAGTTCTTC
cdr3_aa: CASSPQRLAVSYNEQFF

j_call: TRBJ2-1
cdr3_length: 14
v_call: TRBV9
clone_size: .
d_call: .
cdr3_nt: TGTGCCAGCAGCGCGAGACAGGCCAACAATGAGCAGTTCTTC
cdr3_aa: CASSARQANNEQFF

j_call: TRBJ2-1
cdr3_length: 16
v_call: TRBV10-3
clone_size: .
d_call: TRBD2
cdr3_nt: TGTGCCATCAGTCCGGGACTAGCGGGAGGGGACAATGAGCAGTTCTTC
cdr3_aa: CAISPGLAGGDNEQFF

j_call: TRBJ1-2
cdr3_length: 18
v_call: TRBV3-1/TRBV3-2
clone_size: .
d_call: TRBD1
cdr3_nt: TGTGCCAGCAGCCAAGATAGGACAGGGCCCCCGGGTTTATCCGCTTACACCTTC
cdr3_aa: CASSQDRTGPPGLSAYTF

j_call: TRBJ1-1
cdr3_length: 15
v_call: TRBV27
clone_size: .
d_call: .
cdr3_nt: TGTGCCAGCAGTACGTGGCCGCGGGGGAACACTGAAGCTTTCTTT
cdr3_aa: CASSTWPRGNTEAFF

j_call: TRBJ1-5
cdr3_length: 14
v_call: TRBV6-5
clone_size: .
d_call: TRBD1
cdr3_nt: TGTGCCAGCAGTTACAGGGACAGGGGTCAGCCCCAGCATTTT
cdr3_aa: CASSYRDRGQPQHF

j_call: TRBJ2-4
cdr3_length: 15
v_call: TRBV29-1
clone_size: .
d_call: .
cdr3_nt: TGCAGCGTTGGGCTAGCGTTGAGAAGCAAAAACATTCAGTACTTC
cdr3_aa: CSVGLALRSKNIQYF

j_call: TRBJ1-3
cdr3_length: 14
v_call: TRBV7-9
clone_size: .
d_call: .
cdr3_nt: TGTGCCAGCAGCTCATCGGGTAGTACGAACACCATATATTTT
cdr3_aa: CASSSSGSTNTIYF

j_call: TRBJ1-1
cdr3_length: 14
v_call: TRBV5-5
clone_size: few
d_call: .
cdr3_nt: TGTGCCAGCAGCTTGGCCTCAAGAACCACTGAAGCTTTCTTT
cdr3_aa: CASSLASRTTEAFF

j_call: TRBJ1-2
cdr3_length: 15
v_call: TRBV4-1
clone_size: .
d_call: .
cdr3_nt: TGCGCCAGCAGCCAAGCCTGGATGGGAGGCTATGGCTACACCTTC
cdr3_aa: CASSQAWMGGYGYTF

j_call: TRBJ1-4
cdr3_length: 15
v_call: TRBV9
clone_size: once
d_call: .
cdr3_nt: TGTGCCAGCAGCTACAGAACAGGGCGTATTGAAAAACTGTTTTTT
cdr3_aa: CASSYRTGRIEKLFF

j_call: TRBJ2-4
cdr3_length: 14
v_call: TRBV2
clone_size: .
d_call: .
cdr3_nt: TGTGCCAGCAGTGAAGACGGAGCAGTAAACATTCAGTACTTC
cdr3_aa: CASSEDGAVNIQYF

j_call: TRBJ2-3
cdr3_length: 15
v_call: TRBV6-1
clone_size: .
d_call: .
cdr3_nt: TGTGCCAGCAGTGAAGCGGACAGCGGTCCAGATACGCAGTATTTT
cdr3_aa: CASSEADSGPDTQYF

j_call: TRBJ1-2
cdr3_length: 14
v_call: TRBV9
clone_size: .
d_call: .
cdr3_nt: TGTGCCAGCAGCGCCCAGGGGATGAACTATGGCTACACCTTC
cdr3_aa: CASSAQGMNYGYTF

j_call: TRBJ1-2
cdr3_length: 15
v_call: TRBV10-3
clone_size: .
d_call: .
cdr3_nt: TGTGCCACCCGGGGAGGCGCGGGGAAAGGCTATGGCTACACCTTC
cdr3_aa: CATRGGAGKGYGYTF

j_call: TRBJ1-5
cdr3_length: 14
v_call: TRBV19
clone_size: .
d_call: .
cdr3_nt: TGTGCCAGTAGTATCCGGGACTACTCTCAGCCCCAGCATTTT
cdr3_aa: CASSIRDYSQPQHF

j_call: TRBJ1-2
cdr3_length: 15
v_call: TRBV29-1
clone_size: few
d_call: .
cdr3_nt: TGCAGCGTTGGGTCCGCTACAGGGCGAAACTATGGCTACACCTTC
cdr3_aa: CSVGSATGRNYGYTF

j_call: TRBJ2-5
cdr3_length: 13
v_call: TRBV28
clone_size: .
d_call: TRBD1
cdr3_nt: TGTGCCAGCAGTTCGGGACAGGGAGAGACCCAGTACTTC
cdr3_aa: CASSSGQGETQYF

j_call: TRBJ1-4
cdr3_length: 14
v_call: TRBV6-5
clone_size: .
d_call: .
cdr3_nt: TGTGCCAGCACCGCTTCGCGGGTAGATGAAAAACTGTTTTTT
cdr3_aa: CASTASRVDEKLFF

j_call: TRBJ2-7
cdr3_length: 19
v_call: TRBV18
clone_size: .
d_call: .
cdr3_nt: TGTGCCAGCTCACTTCCCGTCCCCCGACGGGGGCCTTACTCCTACGAGCAGTACTTC
cdr3_aa: CASSLPVPRRGPYSYEQYF

j_call: TRBJ1-2
cdr3_length: 14
v_call: TRBV7-8
clone_size: .
d_call: TRBD1
cdr3_nt: TGTGCCAGCAGCTCCGGACAGGTCGACTATGGCTACACCTTC
cdr3_aa: CASSSGQVDYGYTF

j_call: TRBJ1-1
cdr3_length: 14
v_call: TRBV3-1/TRBV3-2
clone_size: .
d_call: .
cdr3_nt: TGTGCCAGCAGCCAAGTGGATCGGAACACTGAAGCTTTCTTT
cdr3_aa: CASSQVDRNTEAFF

j_call: TRBJ1-2
cdr3_length: 17
v_call: TRBV12-5
clone_size: .
d_call: TRBD1
cdr3_nt: TGTGCTAGTGGTTTGGTACGACACCAGGGGGCAAACTATGGCTACACCTTC
cdr3_aa: CASGLVRHQGANYGYTF

j_call: TRBJ2-7
cdr3_length: 14
v_call: TRBV5-1
clone_size: .
d_call: .
cdr3_nt: TGCGCCAGCAGCTTTCTGGAGCATGGAAGCGAGCAGTACTTC
cdr3_aa: CASSFLEHGSEQYF

j_call: TRBJ1-2
cdr3_length: 11
v_call: TRBV7-9
clone_size: .
d_call: .
cdr3_nt: TGTGCCAGCAGTCTCAGTCGACTCTACACCTTC
cdr3_aa: CASSLSRLYTF

j_call: TRBJ2-2
cdr3_length: 15
v_call: TRBV3-1/TRBV3-2
clone_size: .
d_call: TRBD1
cdr3_nt: TGTGCCAGCAGCAAGATGGGACAGGACACCGGGGAGCTGTTTTTT
cdr3_aa: CASSKMGQDTGELFF

j_call: TRBJ2-2
cdr3_length: 15
v_call: TRBV2
clone_size: .
d_call: TRBD1
cdr3_nt: TGTGCCAGCAACGGACAGGGAACCGTAACCGGGGAGCTGTTTTTT
cdr3_aa: CASNGQGTVTGELFF

j_call: TRBJ2-7
cdr3_length: 14
v_call: TRBV2
clone_size: .
d_call: TRBD2
cdr3_nt: TGTGCCAGCAGTGAACTAGCGGGCCCCTACGAGCAGTACTTC
cdr3_aa: CASSELAGPYEQYF

j_call: TRBJ1-2
cdr3_length: 16
v_call: TRBV15
clone_size: .
d_call: .
cdr3_nt: TGTGCCACCAGCACACCCAATCCCGGGACTAACTATGGCTACACCTTC
cdr3_aa: CATSTPNPGTNYGYTF

j_call: TRBJ2-7
cdr3_length: 13
v_call: TRBV15
clone_size: few
d_call: TRBD2
cdr3_nt: TGTGCCACCGGGGATGGGACTACCTACGAGCAGTACTTC
cdr3_aa: CATGDGTTYEQYF

j_call: TRBJ2-7
cdr3_length: 14
v_call: TRBV5-8
clone_size: .
d_call: TRBD2
cdr3_nt: TGTGCCAGCAGCTTAGCGGGAGGTTCCTACGAGCAGTACTTC
cdr3_aa: CASSLAGGSYEQYF

j_call: TRBJ2-1
cdr3_length: 16
v_call: TRBV6-5
clone_size: .
d_call: TRBD1
cdr3_nt: TGTGCCAGCAGTTCTAGGGCGGGACAGGTGAACAATGAGCAGTTCTTC
cdr3_aa: CASSSRAGQVNNEQFF

j_call: TRBJ2-7
cdr3_length: 15
v_call: TRBV5-4
clone_size: few
d_call: TRBD2
cdr3_nt: TGTGCCAGCAGCCCTCGGACTAGCGGGAGTTACGAGCAGTACTTC
cdr3_aa: CASSPRTSGSYEQYF

j_call: TRBJ2-3
cdr3_length: 16
v_call: TRBV5-5
clone_size: .
d_call: .
cdr3_nt: TGTGCCAGCAGCTTGCGAGATGTCGGGAGCACAGATACGCAGTATTTT
cdr3_aa: CASSLRDVGSTDTQYF

j_call: TRBJ1-5
cdr3_length: 17
v_call: TRBV19
clone_size: .
d_call: TRBD1
cdr3_nt: TGTGCCAGTAGTCCTGAATGGGACAGGGTGAGACGTCAGCCCCAGCATTTT
cdr3_aa: CASSPEWDRVRRQPQHF

j_call: TRBJ2-7
cdr3_length: 13
v_call: TRBV5-1
clone_size: .
d_call: .
cdr3_nt: TGCGCCAGTGCGTCCTTGCGGAGCCACGAGCAGTACTTC
cdr3_aa: CASASLRSHEQYF

j_call: TRBJ2-7
cdr3_length: 18
v_call: TRBV10-3
clone_size: .
d_call: TRBD2
cdr3_nt: TGTGCCATCAGTGAGTCGGGGGCGGGAGGGCCTTTACTCTACGAGCAGTACTTC
cdr3_aa: CAISESGAGGPLLYEQYF

j_call: TRBJ1-2
cdr3_length: 17
v_call: TRBV4-2
clone_size: .
d_call: .
cdr3_nt: TGTGCCAGCAGCCAAGACTTAGGGATCCCCTCTAACTATGGCTACACCTTC
cdr3_aa: CASSQDLGIPSNYGYTF